The sequence of this T cell receptor beta chain was determined in a study of T cells in Graves' hyperthyroidism and ophthalmopathy. Patients were aged 18 to 65, had disease duration under 2 months, and had newly diagnosed hyperthyroidism. Germline V gene data show CDR1 as MGHRA and CDR2 as YSYEKL. This CDR3 contains 16 residues. Trimming removed 1 base from V and 5 bases from J, with 14 bases in between. Notes on this clonotype: The antigen remains undetermined.

Amplified regions were TCR beta CDR3 sequences from RNA transcripts. Researchers ran a first-round RT-PCR on the TCR CDR3 using the HTBI primer set. MiXCR, applied by TCRdb to the multiplex PCR reads, yields one record per CDR3 protein. Of roughly 800,000 distinct CDR3 sequences in the sample, around 38% were seen once. Overall study results and limits: Onset of ophthalmopathy came a median 6.5 months after the model predicted it. Researchers found most expanded thyroid clonotypes above 0.001 in blood as well.

The V and J genes are TRBV4-1 and TRBJ2-2; D possibly matches TRBD1 or TRBD2 (6 bases each). Specimen: blood. The receptor was isolated from a man between 18 and 29 years old with Graves' hyperthyroidism. This chain's CDR3 is CASSQVWGAITGELFF. Written as DNA, the CDR3 is TGCGCCAGCAGCCAAGTGTGGGGGGCGATAACCGGGGAGCTGTTTTTT.